Included here is one T cell receptor beta chain sequence, with context. Its antigen is undetermined. The data derive from a study of OX40 agonist ivuxolimab in advanced cancers. The wider study: Ivuxolimab, which patients received intravenously every 2 weeks, was dosed at 0.01 to 10 mg/kg. Patients with prior anti-PD-1, anti-PD-L1 or anti-CTLA-4 therapy were eligible; 40% had some.

Study findings and constraints: Relative to CD4+, CD8+ T cells held more expanded clones on average.

The J segment lost 2 bases and the V segment lost 5 bases, leaving 1 base of the junction unmatched. CDR3 size: 14 residues. Germline CDR1 and CDR2: ENHRY and SYGVKD. Libraries were prepared by immunoSEQ multiplex PCR; TCRdb keeps only in-frame clonotypes and omits some of them. Among about 100,000 clones, over 75% were seen once, and the ten largest hold around 0.16%. This material consisted of CD4+ or CD8+ T cells sorted from blood, taken in a trial of the OX40 agonist ivuxolimab. The TCR comes from an adult with an advanced solid tumor such as melanoma, head and neck, liver or kidney cancer. The chain joins TRBV10-3 to TRBJ2-1; 9 bases agree with TRBD2. CDR3 sequence (DNA): TGTGCCATCAGTTCTAGCGGGACCTACAATGAGCAGTTCTTC. Translated: CAISSSGTYNEQFF.